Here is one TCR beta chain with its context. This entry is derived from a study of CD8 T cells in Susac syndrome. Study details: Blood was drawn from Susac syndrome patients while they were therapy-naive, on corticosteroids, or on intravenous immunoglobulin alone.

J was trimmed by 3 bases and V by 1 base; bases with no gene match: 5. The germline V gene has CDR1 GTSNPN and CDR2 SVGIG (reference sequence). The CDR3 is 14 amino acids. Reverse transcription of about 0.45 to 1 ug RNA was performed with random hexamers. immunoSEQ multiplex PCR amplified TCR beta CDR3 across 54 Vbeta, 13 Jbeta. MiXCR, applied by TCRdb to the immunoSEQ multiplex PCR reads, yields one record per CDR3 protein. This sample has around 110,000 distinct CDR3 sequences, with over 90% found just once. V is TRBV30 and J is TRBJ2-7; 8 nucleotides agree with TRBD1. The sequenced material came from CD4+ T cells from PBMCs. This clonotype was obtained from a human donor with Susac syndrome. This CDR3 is CAWSAGQGIYEQYF. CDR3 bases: TGTGCCTGGAGTGCAGGACAGGGAATCTACGAGCAGTACTTC.